The 8 T cell receptor beta chains below all came from one sample that was sequenced in a study of cytomegalovirus exposure and HLA in healthy donors. Assay: immunoSEQ multiplex PCR; the TCRdb copy retains only in-frame clones and omits some. Altogether some 84,000 clones are present, approximately 90% being singletons, with the ten largest covering about 1.9%. What was sequenced was PBMCs. The receptors here all came from a young man in good health and CMV-seronegative.

This sequence joins TRBV6-5 and TRBJ2-1; 9 nucleotides agree with TRBD2. Germline V CDR1 and CDR2: MNHEY, SVGAGI. With 2 bases clipped from V and 9 bases from J, the junction kept 11 bases outside the gene matches. CDR3 length: 16 residues. DNA of the CDR3: TGTGCCAGCAGTTACCCCGGGCTAGCGGGAAGCGGTGAGCAGTTCTTC. As protein: CASSYPGLAGSGEQFF.

This clone is a singleton in its sample. V gene TRBV11-2 combines with J gene TRBJ1-3; D may be TRBD1 (5 bases). CDR3 length equals 11 residues. Germline values: CDR1 SGHAT, CDR2 FQNNGV. Trimming left V 5 bases short and J 11 bases short, with 10 bases between. CDR3 sequence reads: CASSAGGAIYF. DNA of the CDR3: TGTGCCAGCAGCGCCGGGGGGGCCATATATTTT.

This sequence joins TRBV7-3 and TRBJ1-2; D gene unclear. The CDR3 is made up of 15 amino acids. CDR1 is SGHTA and CDR2 is FQGTGA in the germline V gene. With 2 bases removed from V and 6 bases from J, the gap between germline ends came to 16 bases. CDR3 nucleotides: TGTGCCAGCAGCTTAGATGTGAGGAGGATAGATGGCTACACCTTC. This encodes CASSLDVRRIDGYTF.

The CDR3 spells CASQGNSYNEQFF. The CDR3 DNA sequence: TGTGCCAGCCAGGGGAATTCCTACAATGAGCAGTTCTTC. J is TRBJ2-1 and V is TRBV28, with D maybe TRBD1 (6 bases). The CDR3 loop spans 13 amino acids. Per the germline V gene, CDR1 is MDHEN and CDR2 is SYDVKM. V was cut by 8 bases and J by 1 base, with 9 bases left in between.

V gene TRBV13 combines with J gene TRBJ1-2; D remains ambiguous. Trimming removed 2 bases at V and 6 bases at J, with 13 bases between. CDR3 size: 14 residues. The V gene's germline CDR1 is PRHDT and CDR2 FYEKMQ (reference sequence). CDR3 loop: CASSLRLLLDGYTF. The CDR3 DNA is TGTGCCAGCAGCTTAAGGCTACTACTGGATGGCTACACCTTC.

V usage is TRBV5-4 and J usage is TRBJ2-5, with 12 nucleotides matching TRBD2. J was trimmed by 5 bases and V by 2 bases; bases with no gene match: 7. This CDR3 has 16 residues. Germline loops: CDR1 SGHNT, CDR2 YYREEE (reference sequence). This chain's CDR3 is CASSFGLAGGPETQYF. The CDR3 nucleotides are TGTGCCAGCAGCTTTGGGCTAGCGGGGGGGCCGGAGACCCAGTACTTC.

The rearrangement joins TRBV11-2 to TRBJ1-5; 7 positions agree with TRBD1. The length of the CDR3 is 15 residues. Per the germline V gene, CDR1 is SGHAT and CDR2 is FQNNGV. V shed 1 base and J 4 bases; nucleotides not matched to a gene: 4. Here the CDR3 DNA reads TGTGCCAGCAGCTTAGGATACAGGGGTAATCAGCCCCAGCATTTT. Residues: CASSLGYRGNQPQHF. Full variable domain (outside the CDR3, taken from reference TRBV11-2 and TRBJ1-5): EAGVAQSPRYKIIEKRQSVAFWCNPISGHATLYWYQQILGQGPKLLIQFQNNGVVDDSQLPKDRFSAERLKGVDSTLKIQPAKLEDSAVYLCASSLGYRGNQPQHFGDGTRLSIL.

V gene TRBV27 combines with J gene TRBJ2-1; the match to TRBD2 covers 11 bases. V lost 6 bases, J lost 2 bases, and 3 bases stayed unmatched. Germline CDR1 and CDR2: MNHEY and SMNVEV (reference sequence). The CDR3 consists of 15 residues. The CDR3 sequence: CASRTSGSPYNEQFF. The CDR3 DNA reads as TGTGCCAGCAGAACTAGCGGGAGTCCCTACAATGAGCAGTTCTTC.